This is a list of T cell receptor beta chains from one sample in a study of cytomegalovirus exposure and HLA in healthy donors. Profiling relied on immunoSEQ multiplex PCR, and the TCRdb table lists in-frame clones only, not all of them. The sample shows approximately 100,000 clones, around 61% of them seen only once. Sequencing was carried out using PBMCs. Receptors were obtained from a woman in her fifties or sixties in good health and CMV-seronegative. Each CDR3 is given with its conserved first and last residue. The order of the fields is V gene, clone size, CDR3 protein. Size tells how often a clone was seen (once, few, many) or the class of an expanded clone, and some rows leave it out.

V gene: TRBV6-5
clone size: .
CDR3 protein: CASRTRGDRNYEQYF

V gene: TRBV2
clone size: few
CDR3 protein: CASSERGAGGETQYF

V gene: TRBV12-5
clone size: .
CDR3 protein: CASGLVLGQASYEQYF

V gene: TRBV18
clone size: few
CDR3 protein: CASSLTQGDTDTQYF

V gene: TRBV7-8
clone size: .
CDR3 protein: CASSLASSYEQYF

V gene: TRBV21-1
clone size: .
CDR3 protein: CASSKRHKEYEQYF

V gene: TRBV6-1
clone size: .
CDR3 protein: CASSEDRGTTSYYGYTF

V gene: TRBV18
clone size: .
CDR3 protein: CASSIFDYSGNTIYF

V gene: TRBV29-1
clone size: .
CDR3 protein: CSVRRTGEEQFF

V gene: TRBV10-3
clone size: .
CDR3 protein: CAIRTDTDTQYF

V gene: TRBV28
clone size: few
CDR3 protein: CASSLRDEKLFF

V gene: TRBV27
clone size: once
CDR3 protein: CASSFEARASYNEQFF

V gene: TRBV27
clone size: .
CDR3 protein: CASSPAGGLRTQYF

V gene: TRBV6-8
clone size: .
CDR3 protein: CASSYQGLGETQYF

V gene: TRBV25-1
clone size: .
CDR3 protein: CASTQTGLQETQYF

V gene: TRBV28
clone size: .
CDR3 protein: CASSFAQLAGFNRAKNIQYF

V gene: TRBV5-8
clone size: few
CDR3 protein: CASSLSGTGELFF

V gene: TRBV7-2
clone size: .
CDR3 protein: CASSTQQGAVYNEQFF

V gene: TRBV6-1
clone size: .
CDR3 protein: CASSDLSRGYNEQFF